This T cell receptor (beta chain) was captured by sequencing in a study of shared clonotypes between healthy human individuals. Study-wide context: The donors, two women and a few men, were aged 18 to 49. General study points: Unshared clonotypes carried lower generation probabilities than those common to all four donors.

With regard to this clone: Antigen: not known.

This CDR3 has 16 amino acids. Unmatched junction bases numbered 8, after V lost 2 bases and J lost 4 bases. In germline, CDR1 is MNHEY, CDR2 SVGAGI. Profiled with immunoSEQ multiplex PCR; TCRdb holds only in-frame clones, not every one. The sample yields about 2 million clones, about 95% seen once. Both subsets, CD45RA+ naive and CD45RA-negative memory, were split from the CD4+ cells. The chain joins TRBV6-5 to TRBJ2-3, with 8 bases matching TRBD2. The sequence came from a young man in good health. Sequenced input: naive CD4+ T cells sorted from blood. Subset defined: CD45RA+ positively selected. CDR3 DNA sequence: TGTGCCAGCAGTTACGGTCCGGGACTAGGATCAGATACGCAGTATTTT. It encodes CASSYGPGLGSDTQYF.